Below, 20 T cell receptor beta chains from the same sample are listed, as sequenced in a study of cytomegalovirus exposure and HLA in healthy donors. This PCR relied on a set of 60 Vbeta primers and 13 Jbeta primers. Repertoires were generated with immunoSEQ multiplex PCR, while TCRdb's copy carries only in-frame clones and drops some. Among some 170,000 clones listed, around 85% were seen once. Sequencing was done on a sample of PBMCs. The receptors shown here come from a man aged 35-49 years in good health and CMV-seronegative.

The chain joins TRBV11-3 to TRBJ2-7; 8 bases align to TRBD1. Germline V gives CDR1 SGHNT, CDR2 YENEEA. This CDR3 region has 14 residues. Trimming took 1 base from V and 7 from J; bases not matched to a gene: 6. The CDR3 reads CASSLAQGAGEQYF. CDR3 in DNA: TGTGCCAGCAGCTTAGCCCAGGGGGCTGGGGAGCAGTACTTC.

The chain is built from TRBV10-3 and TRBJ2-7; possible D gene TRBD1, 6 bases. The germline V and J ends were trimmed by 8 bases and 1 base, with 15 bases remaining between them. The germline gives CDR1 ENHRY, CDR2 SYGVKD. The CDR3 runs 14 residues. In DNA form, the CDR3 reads TGTGCCATCGGATTCACCAGGGGATCCTACGAGCAGTACTTC. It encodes CAIGFTRGSYEQYF.

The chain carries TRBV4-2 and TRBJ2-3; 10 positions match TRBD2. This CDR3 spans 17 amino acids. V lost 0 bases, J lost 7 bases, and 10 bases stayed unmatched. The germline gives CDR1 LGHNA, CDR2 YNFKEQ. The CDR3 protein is CASSQEVGVAGGNTQYF. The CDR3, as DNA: TGTGCCAGCAGCCAAGAGGTGGGAGTAGCGGGGGGTAATACGCAGTATTTT.

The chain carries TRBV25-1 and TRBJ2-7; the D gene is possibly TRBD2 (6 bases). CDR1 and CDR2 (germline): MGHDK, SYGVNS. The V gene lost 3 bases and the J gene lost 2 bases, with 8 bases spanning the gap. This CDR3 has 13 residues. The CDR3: CASSDTGAYEQYF. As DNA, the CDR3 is TGTGCCAGCAGTGACACGGGGGCCTACGAGCAGTACTTC.

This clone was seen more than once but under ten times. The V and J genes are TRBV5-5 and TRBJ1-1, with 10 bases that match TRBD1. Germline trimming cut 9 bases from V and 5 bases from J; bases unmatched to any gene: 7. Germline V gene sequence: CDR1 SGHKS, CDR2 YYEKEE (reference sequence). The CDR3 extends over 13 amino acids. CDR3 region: CATRRQGATEAFF. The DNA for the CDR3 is TGTGCCACCAGAAGACAGGGGGCGACTGAAGCTTTCTTT. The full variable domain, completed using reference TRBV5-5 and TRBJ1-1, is DAGVTQSPTHLIKTRGQQVTLRCSPISGHKSVSWYQQVLGQGPQFIFQYYEKEERGRGNFPDRFSARQFPNYSSELNVNALLLGDSALYLCATRRQGATEAFFGQGTRLTVV.

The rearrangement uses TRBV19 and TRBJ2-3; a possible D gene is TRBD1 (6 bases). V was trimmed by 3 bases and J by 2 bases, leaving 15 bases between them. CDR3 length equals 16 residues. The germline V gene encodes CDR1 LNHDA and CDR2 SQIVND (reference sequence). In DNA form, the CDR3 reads TGTGCCAGTAGTATTGGTATACAGGGTCTCACAGATACGCAGTATTTT. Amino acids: CASSIGIQGLTDTQYF.

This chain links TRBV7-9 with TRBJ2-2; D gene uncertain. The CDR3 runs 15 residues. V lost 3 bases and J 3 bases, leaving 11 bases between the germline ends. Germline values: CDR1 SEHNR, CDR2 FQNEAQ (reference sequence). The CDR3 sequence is CASSFFGLDTGELFF. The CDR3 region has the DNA TGTGCCAGCAGCTTCTTCGGGTTAGACACCGGGGAGCTGTTTTTT.

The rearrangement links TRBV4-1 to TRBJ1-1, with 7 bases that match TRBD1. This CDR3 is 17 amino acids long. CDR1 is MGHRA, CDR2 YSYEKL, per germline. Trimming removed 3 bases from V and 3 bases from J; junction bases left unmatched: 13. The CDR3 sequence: CASSHLRGVRGYTEAFF. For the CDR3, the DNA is TGCGCCAGCAGCCATCTCCGGGGCGTCAGGGGGTACACTGAAGCTTTCTTT.

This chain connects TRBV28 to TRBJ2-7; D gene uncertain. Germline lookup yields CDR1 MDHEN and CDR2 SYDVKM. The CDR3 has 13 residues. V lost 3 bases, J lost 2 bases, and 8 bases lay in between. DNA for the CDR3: TGTGCCAGCAGTTTGGGCAGGACCTACGAGCAGTACTTC. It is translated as CASSLGRTYEQYF.

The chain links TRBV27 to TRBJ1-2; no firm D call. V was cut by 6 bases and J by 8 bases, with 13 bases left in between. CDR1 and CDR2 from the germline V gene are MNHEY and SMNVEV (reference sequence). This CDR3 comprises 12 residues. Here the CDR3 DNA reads TGTGCCAGCAGGTGGGGTACGGGAGGCTACACCTTC. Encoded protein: CASRWGTGGYTF.

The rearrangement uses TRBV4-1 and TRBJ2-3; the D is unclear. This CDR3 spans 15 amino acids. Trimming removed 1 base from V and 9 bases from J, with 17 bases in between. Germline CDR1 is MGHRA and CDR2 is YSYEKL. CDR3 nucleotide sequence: TGCGCCAGCAGCCAAGCCAGCCAATTGTCGGAGACGCAGTATTTT. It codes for CASSQASQLSETQYF.

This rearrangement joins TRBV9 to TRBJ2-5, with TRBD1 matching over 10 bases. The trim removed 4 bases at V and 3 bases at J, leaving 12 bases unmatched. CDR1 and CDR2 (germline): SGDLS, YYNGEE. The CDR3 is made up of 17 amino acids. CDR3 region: CASSPEGQGLVKETQYF. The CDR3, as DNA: TGTGCCAGCAGCCCGGAGGGACAGGGGTTGGTTAAAGAGACCCAGTACTTC.

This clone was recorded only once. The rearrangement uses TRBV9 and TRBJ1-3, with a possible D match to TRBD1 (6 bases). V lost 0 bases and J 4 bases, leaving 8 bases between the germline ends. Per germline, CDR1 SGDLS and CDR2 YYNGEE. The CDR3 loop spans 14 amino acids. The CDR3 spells CASSVGGQGNTIYF. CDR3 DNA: TGTGCCAGCAGCGTAGGGGGACAAGGAAACACCATATATTTT.

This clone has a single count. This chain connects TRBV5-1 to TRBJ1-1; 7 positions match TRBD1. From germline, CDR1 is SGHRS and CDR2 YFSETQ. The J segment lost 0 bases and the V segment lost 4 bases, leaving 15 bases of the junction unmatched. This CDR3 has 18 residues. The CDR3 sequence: CASSPISGQELMNTEAFF. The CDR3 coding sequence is TGCGCCAGCAGCCCTATTAGTGGACAGGAGCTCATGAACACTGAAGCTTTCTTT.

The CDR3 here is CASSPGQGSSRSSYEQYF. In nucleotides, the CDR3 is TGTGCCAGCAGCCCCGGACAGGGGTCGTCCCGTAGCTCCTACGAGCAGTACTTC. The chain joins TRBV14 to TRBJ2-7; 9 positions match TRBD1. The junction had 13 bases not matched to a gene; V was cut back by 4 bases and J by 0 bases. The CDR3 is made up of 18 amino acids. CDR1 is SGHDN, CDR2 FVKESK, per germline.

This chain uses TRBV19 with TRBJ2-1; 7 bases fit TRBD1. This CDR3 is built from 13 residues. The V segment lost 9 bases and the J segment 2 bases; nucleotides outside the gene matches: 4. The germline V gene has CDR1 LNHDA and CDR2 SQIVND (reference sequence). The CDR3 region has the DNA TGTGCCAGCAGGGACAGTACCTACAATGAGCAGTTCTTC. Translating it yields CASRDSTYNEQFF.

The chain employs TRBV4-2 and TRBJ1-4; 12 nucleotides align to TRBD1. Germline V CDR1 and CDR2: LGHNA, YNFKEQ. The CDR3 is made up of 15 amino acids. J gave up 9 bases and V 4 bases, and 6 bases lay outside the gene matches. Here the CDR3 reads CASSPSGTGGQKLFF. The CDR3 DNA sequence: TGTGCCAGCAGCCCTTCCGGGACAGGGGGCCAAAAACTGTTTTTT.

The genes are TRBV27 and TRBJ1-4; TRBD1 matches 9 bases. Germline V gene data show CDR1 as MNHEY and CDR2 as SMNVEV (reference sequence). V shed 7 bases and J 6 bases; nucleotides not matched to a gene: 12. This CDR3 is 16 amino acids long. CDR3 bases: TGTGCCAGCACTTTCCTACCGGGACAGGGTTATGAAAAACTGTTTTTT. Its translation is CASTFLPGQGYEKLFF.

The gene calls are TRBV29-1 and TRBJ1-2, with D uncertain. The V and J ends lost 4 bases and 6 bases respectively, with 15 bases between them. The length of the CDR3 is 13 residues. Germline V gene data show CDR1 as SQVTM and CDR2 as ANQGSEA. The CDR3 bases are TGCAGCGTTGTCGACACATTGAGGGATGGCTACACCTTC. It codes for CSVVDTLRDGYTF.

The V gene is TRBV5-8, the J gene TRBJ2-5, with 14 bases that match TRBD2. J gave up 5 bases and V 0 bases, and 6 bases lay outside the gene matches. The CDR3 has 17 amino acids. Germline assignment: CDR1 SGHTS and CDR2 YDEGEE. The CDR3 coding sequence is TGTGCCAGCAGCTTGGGACTAGCGGGGGGGCCCGAGGAGACCCAGTACTTC. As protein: CASSLGLAGGPEETQYF.